Detailed here is one T cell receptor beta chain. The antigen remains undetermined. Libraries were prepared by immunoSEQ multiplex PCR; TCRdb keeps only in-frame clonotypes and omits some of them. The sample carries 120,000 to 150,000 clones, about 91% recorded once. The sample originates from a study of T cell responses to AZD1222 COVID-19 vaccine. The study's findings and limits: A reported finding is that nearly half of spike-specific TCRs target unmutated variant regions.

Trimming cost V 1 base and J 8 bases, with 14 bases left between them. The germline gives CDR1 SGHTA, CDR2 FQGNSA. This CDR3 contains 14 residues. The receptor's source is an adult in good health. Sequences were derived from peripheral blood, sampled on day 0 of MenACWY control vaccination. This chain uses TRBV7-2 with TRBJ1-2; TRBD1 might be the D (5 bases). The CDR3 loop is CASSLEVGPLGYTF. The CDR3 nucleotides are TGTGCCAGCAGCTTAGAGGTGGGGCCGCTAGGCTACACCTTC.